The present TCR beta chain was sequenced within a study of control samples from healthy donors and cancer patients. The table came from immunoSEQ multiplex PCR; TCRdb's copy has only in-frame clones and leaves some out. This table has over 85,000 clones, around 87% appearing once. Germline V gene sequence: CDR1 KGHSH, CDR2 LQKENI. Between the trimmed V and J ends, which lost 3 bases and 3 bases, there was a span of 2 bases. The CDR3 consists of 11 residues. The sample consisted of PBMCs. The sequence derives from an older woman with lung cancer. The chain recombines TRBV18 with TRBJ1-1; no clear D gene. This chain's CDR3 is CASSPDTEAFF. Written as DNA, the CDR3 is TGTGCCAGCTCACCTGACACTGAAGCTTTCTTT.